The next 14 T cell receptor beta chains were all read from a single sample in a study of T cells in Graves' hyperthyroidism and ophthalmopathy. Amplification of TCR beta CDR3 regions was performed using RNA transcripts as template. RT-PCR in the first round (using the HTBI primer set) targeted the TCR CDR3. Using its own MiXCR run on the multiplex PCR reads, TCRdb lists one record per CDR3 protein. The sample records hundreds of thousands of distinct CDR3 sequences, roughly 15% being singletons. The specimen sequenced was blood. Receptors originate from a woman in her fifties or sixties with Graves' ophthalmopathy.

At least ten counts were recorded for this clonotype. The rearrangement links TRBV18 to TRBJ2-5; D is perhaps TRBD1 or TRBD2 (5 bases each). Trimming took off 3 bases at V and 1 base at J, with 12 bases between the two ends. Germline CDR1 KGHSH, CDR2 LQKENI. The CDR3 is made up of 15 amino acids. This CDR3 reads CASSPRDRVQETQYF. The DNA for the CDR3 is TGTGCCAGCTCACCCAGGGACCGCGTCCAAGAGACCCAGTACTTC.

This clonotype was seen many times. The rearrangement links TRBV7-8 to TRBJ1-2, with 7 bases that match TRBD1. This CDR3 comprises 15 residues. J lost 4 bases, V lost 5 bases, and 10 bases had no gene match. Germline CDR1 reads SGHVS; CDR2 reads FQNEAQ. The CDR3 DNA sequence: TGTGCCAGCAGCGAGTACAGGGGATTCGGCTATGGCTACACCTTC. Protein sequence: CASSEYRGFGYGYTF. Supplemented by reference TRBV7-8 and TRBJ1-2, the full variable domain reads GAGVSQSPRYKVAKRGQDVALRCDPISGHVSLFWYQQALGQGPEFLTYFQNEAQLDKSGLPSDRFFAERPEGSVSTLKIQRTQQEDSAVYLCASSEYRGFGYGYTFGSGTRLTVV.

In its sample, this clonotype was seen a few times. J is TRBJ1-1 and V is TRBV24-1, with D uncertain. Trimming shortened V by 2 bases and J by 5 bases, and 14 bases separated the two germline ends. This CDR3 comprises 15 residues. Germline lookup yields CDR1 KGHDR and CDR2 SFDVKD. The CDR3 sequence: CATSDSRAGGTEAFF. The CDR3 nucleotides read TGTGCCACCAGTGATTCCCGGGCCGGTGGGACTGAAGCTTTCTTT.

This clonotype occurred many times. One end of the junction does not line up with germline, which may come from a read error. The CDR3 sequence: CTSSWDGSHEQFF. The CDR3 DNA reads TGTACCAGCAGCTGGGACGGAAGCCATGAGCAGTTCTTC. The V gene is TRBV2, the J gene TRBJ2-1, with D possibly being TRBD1 or TRBD2 (5 bases each). The CDR3 has 13 amino acids. Germline assignment: CDR1 SNHLY and CDR2 FYNNEI.

This clonotype was detected ten times or more. This rearrangement joins TRBV7-3 to TRBJ2-1; no clear D. Trimming pared 2 bases from V and 6 bases from J, leaving 14 bases between. CDR1 and CDR2 (germline): SGHTA, FQGTGA. This CDR3 comprises 15 residues. The CDR3 DNA follows: TGTGCCAGCAGCTTACTAGTGGCCCTTCCCAATGAGCAGTTCTTC. It specifies CASSLLVALPNEQFF.

The sample holds many counts of this clonotype. The chain is built from TRBV7-2 and TRBJ1-5; no reliable D call. Trimming left V 5 bases short and J 2 bases short, with 7 bases between. The CDR3 totals 13 residues. Germline V gene sequence: CDR1 SGHTA, CDR2 FQGNSA. The CDR3 DNA reads TGTGCCAGCAGCATTAGGGGCAATCAGCCCCAGCATTTT. It codes for CASSIRGNQPQHF.

J is TRBJ1-2 and V is TRBV29-1, with D unclear. CDR1 SQVTM and CDR2 ANQGSEA come from the germline V gene. The CDR3 totals 12 residues. Trimming cost V 3 bases and J 8 bases, with 13 bases left between them. CDR3 nucleotide sequence: TGCAGCGTTGACTGGGCCGAGGCCGGCTACACCTTC. Its protein product is CSVDWAEAGYTF.

The table lists this clonotype with a few counts. CDR3 in DNA: TGCGCCAGCACCCCCGACGAAACCTACGAGCAGTACTTC. It translates to CASTPDETYEQYF. The chain links TRBV5-1 to TRBJ2-7; D call uncertain. CDR3 length equals 13 residues. The V end lost 6 bases, the J end lost 2 bases, and 12 bases lay between the germline ends. Germline assignment: CDR1 SGHRS and CDR2 YFSETQ.

This clonotype was picked up many times. The rearrangement uses TRBV29-1 and TRBJ2-7; a possible D gene is TRBD1 (6 bases). The CDR3 covers 13 residues. V was cut by 6 bases and J by 6 bases, with 18 bases left in between. Germline CDR1 SQVTM, CDR2 ANQGSEA. The CDR3 nucleotides read TGCAGCGTGGGCCGGGACACCACGTCCGAGCAGTACTTC. Translation: CSVGRDTTSEQYF.

The table lists this clonotype with many counts. The rearrangement links TRBV12-3 or TRBV12-4 to TRBJ2-5; D may correspond to TRBD1 or TRBD2 (5 bases each). The CDR3 has 16 residues. V was shortened by 6 bases and J by 1 base, with 18 bases between the two germline ends. The CDR3, as DNA: TGTGCCAGCAGCCAAGGAGTGAGGGGCCTCCAAGAGACCCAGTACTTC. It yields the protein CASSQGVRGLQETQYF.

This clonotype was seen ten or more times. The genes are TRBV28 and TRBJ1-1; D is possibly TRBD1 (6 bases). The CDR3 runs 15 residues. The germline V gene encodes CDR1 MDHEN and CDR2 SYDVKM. Trimming took 3 bases from V and 4 from J, leaving 15 bases between them. As DNA, the CDR3 is TGTGCCAGCAGTTTTGTAAGGGGGGGTGGCACTGAAGCTTTCTTT. It codes for CASSFVRGGGTEAFF.

This chain joins TRBV20-1 and TRBJ2-7, with 11 bases lining up with TRBD2. The CDR3 spans 15 residues. CDR1 is DFQATT, CDR2 SNEGSKA, per germline (reference sequence). J was trimmed by 1 base and V by 3 bases; bases with no gene match: 5. The CDR3, as DNA: TGCAGTGCTAGCGGGGTAGCGGGAGGGTCCTACGAGCAGTACTTC. Residues: CSASGVAGGSYEQYF.

A word on this clonotype: A much larger clone differs by one base, so this may be a read error. The rearrangement uses TRBV7-2 and TRBJ2-5; D is undetermined. CDR1 and CDR2 from the germline V gene are SGHTA and FQGNSA. The CDR3 totals 14 residues. Trimming took off 5 bases at V and 8 bases at J, with 18 bases between the two ends. The CDR3 region is CTSSPLGRVKTQYF. The CDR3 DNA is TGTACCAGCAGCCCCCTAGGACGGGTGAAAACCCAGTACTTC. The variable domain in full, with the rest retrieved from reference TRBV7-2 and TRBJ2-5, is GAGVSQSPSNKVTEKGKDVELRCDPISGHTALYWYRQSLGQGLEFLIYFQGNSAPDKSGLPSDRFSAERTGGSVSTLTIQRTQQEDSAVYLCTSSPLGRVKTQYFGPGTRLLVL.

The table lists this clonotype with a few counts. The rearrangement joins TRBV11-2 to TRBJ2-1, with 7 bases fitting TRBD2. This CDR3 has 14 residues. CDR1 SGHAT and CDR2 FQNNGV come from the germline V gene. The V gene end was trimmed by 4 bases and the J gene end by 9 bases; junction bases not matched to a gene: 9. This CDR3 reads CASSSSSGSPEQFF. The CDR3 coding sequence is TGTGCCAGCAGCTCCTCTAGCGGCTCCCCTGAGCAGTTCTTC.